This TCR beta chain was recorded in a study of cytomegalovirus exposure and HLA in healthy donors. It was with 60 Vbeta and 13 Jbeta primers that the PCR ran. Produced via immunoSEQ multiplex PCR; TCRdb's table is partial and in-frame only. This repertoire shows roughly 120,000 clones, roughly 80% found once; its top ten account for 5% to 6%. The CDR3 is 14 amino acids. The germline V gene has CDR1 MNHNS and CDR2 SASEGT. Trimming shortened V by 6 bases and J by 1 base, and 12 bases separated the two germline ends. Sequenced sample: PBMCs. The receptor comes from a woman between 25 and 40 years old in good health and CMV-seropositive. The chain recombines TRBV6-1 with TRBJ1-1; D remains unclear. The CDR3, as DNA: TGTGCCAGCAGATATGTAACTCAGAACACTGAAGCTTTCTTT. It encodes CASRYVTQNTEAFF.